This TCR beta chain comes out of a study of control samples from healthy donors and cancer patients. Sequenced by immunoSEQ multiplex PCR; TCRdb stores in-frame clones only, minus some. The sample lists around 94,000 clones; roughly 94% were seen once. CDR1 and CDR2 (germline): SGHAT, FQNNGV. V shed 4 bases and J shed 0 bases, with 15 bases lying between them. There are 16 residues in the CDR3. The V call is TRBV11-2, the J call TRBJ1-1; possibly TRBD1 for D (5 bases). The sequenced sample was blood. The TCR comes from a young woman in good health. In nucleotides, the CDR3 is TGTGCCAGCAGCTGGGGGAGAGGGGTCCTGAACACTGAAGCTTTCTTT. It translates to CASSWGRGVLNTEAFF. The full variable domain, in which reference TRBV11-2 and TRBJ1-1 provide the parts outside the CDR3, is EAGVAQSPRYKIIEKRQSVAFWCNPISGHATLYWYQQILGQGPKLLIQFQNNGVVDDSQLPKDRFSAERLKGVDSTLKIQPAKLEDSAVYLCASSWGRGVLNTEAFFGQGTRLTVV.